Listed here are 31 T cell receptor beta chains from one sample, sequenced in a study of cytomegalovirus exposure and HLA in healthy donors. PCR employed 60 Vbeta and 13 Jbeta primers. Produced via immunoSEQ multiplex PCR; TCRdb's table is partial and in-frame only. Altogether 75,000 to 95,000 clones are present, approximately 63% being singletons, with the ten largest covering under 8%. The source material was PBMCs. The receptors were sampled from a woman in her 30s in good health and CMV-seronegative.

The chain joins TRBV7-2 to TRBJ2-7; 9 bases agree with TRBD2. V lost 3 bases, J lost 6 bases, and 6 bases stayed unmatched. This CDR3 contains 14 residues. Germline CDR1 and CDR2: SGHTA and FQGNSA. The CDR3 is CASSFSGSVPEQYF. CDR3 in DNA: TGTGCCAGCAGCTTTAGCGGGAGTGTCCCCGAGCAGTACTTC. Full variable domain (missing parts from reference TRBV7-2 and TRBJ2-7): GAGVSQSPSNKVTEKGKDVELRCDPISGHTALYWYRQSLGQGLEFLIYFQGNSAPDKSGLPSDRFSAERTGGSVSTLTIQRTQQEDSAVYLCASSFSGSVPEQYFGPGTRLTVT.

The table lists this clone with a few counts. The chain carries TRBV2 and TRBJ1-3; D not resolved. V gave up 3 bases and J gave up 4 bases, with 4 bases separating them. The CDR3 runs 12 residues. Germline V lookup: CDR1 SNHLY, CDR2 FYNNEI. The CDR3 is CASSEAGNTIYF. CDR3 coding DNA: TGTGCCAGCAGTGAGGCAGGAAACACCATATATTTT.

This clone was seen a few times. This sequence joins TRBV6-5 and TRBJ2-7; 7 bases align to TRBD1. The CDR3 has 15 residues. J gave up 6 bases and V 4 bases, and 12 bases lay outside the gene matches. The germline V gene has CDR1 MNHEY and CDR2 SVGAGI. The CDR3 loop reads CASSSGQFFGPEQYF. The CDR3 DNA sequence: TGTGCCAGCAGTTCGGGACAGTTTTTCGGCCCCGAGCAGTACTTC.

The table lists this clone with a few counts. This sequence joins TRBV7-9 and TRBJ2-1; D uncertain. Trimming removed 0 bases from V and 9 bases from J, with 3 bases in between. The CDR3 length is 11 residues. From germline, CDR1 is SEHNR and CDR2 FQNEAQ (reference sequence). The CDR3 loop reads CASSLASEQFF. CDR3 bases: TGTGCCAGCAGCTTAGCGAGTGAGCAGTTCTTC. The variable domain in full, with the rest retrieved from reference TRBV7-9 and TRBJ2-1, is DTGVSQNPRHKITKRGQNVTFRCDPISEHNRLYWYRQTLGQGPEFLTYFQNEAQLEKSRLLSDRFSAERPKGSFSTLEIQRTEQGDSAMYLCASSLASEQFFGPGTRLTVL.

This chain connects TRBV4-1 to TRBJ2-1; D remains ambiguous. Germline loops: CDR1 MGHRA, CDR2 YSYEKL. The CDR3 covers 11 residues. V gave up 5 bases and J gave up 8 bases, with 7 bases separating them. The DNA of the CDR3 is TGCGCCAGCAGCAATTACTATGAGCAGTTCTTC. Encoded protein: CASSNYYEQFF.

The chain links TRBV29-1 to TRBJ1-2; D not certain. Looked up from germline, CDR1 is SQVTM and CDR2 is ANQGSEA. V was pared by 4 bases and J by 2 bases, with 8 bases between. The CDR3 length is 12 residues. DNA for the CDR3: TGCAGCGTTGGGGGAGGGAACTATGGCTACACCTTC. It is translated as CSVGGGNYGYTF.

The CDR3 here is CASSTDRGQSNEKLFF. The CDR3 nucleotides read TGTGCCAGTAGTACAGACAGGGGGCAATCCAATGAAAAACTGTTTTTT. V is TRBV19 and J is TRBJ1-4, with 10 bases that match TRBD1. CDR1 is LNHDA, CDR2 SQIVND, per germline (reference sequence). V shed 4 bases and J 5 bases; nucleotides not matched to a gene: 7. The CDR3 loop spans 16 amino acids.

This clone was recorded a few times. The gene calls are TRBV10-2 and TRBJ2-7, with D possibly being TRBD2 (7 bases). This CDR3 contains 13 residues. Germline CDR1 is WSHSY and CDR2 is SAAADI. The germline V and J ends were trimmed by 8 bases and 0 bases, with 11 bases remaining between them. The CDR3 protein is CASGGGLSYEQYF. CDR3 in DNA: TGCGCCAGCGGCGGGGGCCTCTCCTACGAGCAGTACTTC.

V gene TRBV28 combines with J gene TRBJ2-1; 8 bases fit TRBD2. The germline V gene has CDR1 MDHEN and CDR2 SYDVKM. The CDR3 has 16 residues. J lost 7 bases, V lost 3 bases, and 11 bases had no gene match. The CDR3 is CASSLSGRASGNEQFF. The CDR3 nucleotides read TGTGCCAGCAGTTTGTCAGGGCGGGCTAGCGGGAATGAGCAGTTCTTC.

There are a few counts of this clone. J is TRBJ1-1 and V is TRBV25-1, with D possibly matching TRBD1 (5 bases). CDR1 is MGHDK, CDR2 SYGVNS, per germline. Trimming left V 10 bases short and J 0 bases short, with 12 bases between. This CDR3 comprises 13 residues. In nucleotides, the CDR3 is TGTGCCACCCTGGACACCATGAACACTGAAGCTTTCTTT. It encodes CATLDTMNTEAFF.

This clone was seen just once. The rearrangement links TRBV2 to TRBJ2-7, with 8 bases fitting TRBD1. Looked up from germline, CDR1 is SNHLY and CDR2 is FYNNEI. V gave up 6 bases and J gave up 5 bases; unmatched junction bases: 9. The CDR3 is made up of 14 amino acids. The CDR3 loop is CASSHGQGRDEQYF. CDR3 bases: TGTGCCAGCAGCCACGGACAGGGAAGGGACGAGCAGTACTTC. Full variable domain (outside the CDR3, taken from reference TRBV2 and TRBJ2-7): EPEVTQTPSHQVTQMGQEVILRCVPISNHLYFYWYRQILGQKVEFLVSFYNNEISEKSEIFDDQFSVERPDGSNFTLKIRSTKLEDSAMYFCASSHGQGRDEQYFGPGTRLTVT.

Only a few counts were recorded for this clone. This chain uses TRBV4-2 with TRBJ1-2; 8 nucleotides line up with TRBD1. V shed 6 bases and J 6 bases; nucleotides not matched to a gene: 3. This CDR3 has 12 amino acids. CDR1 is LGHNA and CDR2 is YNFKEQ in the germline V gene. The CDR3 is CASRQGANGYTF. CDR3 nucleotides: TGTGCCAGCAGGCAGGGGGCGAATGGCTACACCTTC.

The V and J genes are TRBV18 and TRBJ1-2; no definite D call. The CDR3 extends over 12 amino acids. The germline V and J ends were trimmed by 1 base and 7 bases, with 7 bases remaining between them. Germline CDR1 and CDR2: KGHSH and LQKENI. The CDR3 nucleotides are TGTGCCAGCTCACCACGGTCGGGTGGCTACACCTTC. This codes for CASSPRSGGYTF.

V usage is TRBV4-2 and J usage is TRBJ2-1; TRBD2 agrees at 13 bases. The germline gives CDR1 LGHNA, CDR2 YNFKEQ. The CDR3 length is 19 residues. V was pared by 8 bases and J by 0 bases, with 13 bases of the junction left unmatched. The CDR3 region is CASSGGSTSGRGSYNEQFF. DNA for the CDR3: TGTGCCAGCTCGGGCGGCTCTACTAGCGGGAGGGGCTCCTACAATGAGCAGTTCTTC.

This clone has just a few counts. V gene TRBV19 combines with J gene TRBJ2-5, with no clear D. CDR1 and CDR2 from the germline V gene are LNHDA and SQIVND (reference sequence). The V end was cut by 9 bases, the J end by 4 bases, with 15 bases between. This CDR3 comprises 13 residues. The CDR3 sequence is CASKTERGETQYF. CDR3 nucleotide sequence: TGTGCCAGCAAAACGGAGAGAGGAGAGACCCAGTACTTC. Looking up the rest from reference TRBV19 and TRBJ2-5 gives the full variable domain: DGGITQSPKYLFRKEGQNVTLSCEQNLNHDAMYWYRQDPGQGLRLIYYSQIVNDFQKGDIAEGYSVSREKKESFPLTVTSAQKNPTAFYLCASKTERGETQYFGPGTRLLVL.

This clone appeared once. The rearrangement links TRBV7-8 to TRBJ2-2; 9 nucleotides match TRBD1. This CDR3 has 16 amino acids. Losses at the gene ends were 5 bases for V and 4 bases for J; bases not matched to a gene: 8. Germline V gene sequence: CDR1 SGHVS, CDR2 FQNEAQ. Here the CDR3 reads CASSQWDRVSTGELFF. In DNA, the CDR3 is TGTGCCAGCAGCCAATGGGACAGGGTATCCACCGGGGAGCTGTTTTTT.

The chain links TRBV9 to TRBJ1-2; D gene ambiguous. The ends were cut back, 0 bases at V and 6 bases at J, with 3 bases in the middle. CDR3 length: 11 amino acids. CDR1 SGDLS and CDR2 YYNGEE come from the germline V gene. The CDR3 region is CASSVVNGYTF. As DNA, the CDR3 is TGTGCCAGCAGCGTAGTTAATGGCTACACCTTC.

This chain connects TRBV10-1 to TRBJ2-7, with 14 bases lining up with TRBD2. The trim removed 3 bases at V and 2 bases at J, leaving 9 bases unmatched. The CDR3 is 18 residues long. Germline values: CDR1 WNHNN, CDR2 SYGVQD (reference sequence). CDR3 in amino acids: CASSDPATSGRVPYEQYF. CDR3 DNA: TGCGCCAGCAGTGACCCCGCGACTAGCGGGAGGGTTCCCTACGAGCAGTACTTC.

The CDR3 DNA is TGTGCCAGCAGCCAAAAGGGGACTAGCGGACTCGTGGAGCAGTACTTC. Translated, it gives CASSQKGTSGLVEQYF. The chain employs TRBV7-2 and TRBJ2-7, with TRBD2 matching 11 bases. There are 16 residues in the CDR3. The V gene's germline CDR1 is SGHTA and CDR2 FQGNSA. V lost 5 bases, J lost 7 bases, and 13 bases stayed unmatched.

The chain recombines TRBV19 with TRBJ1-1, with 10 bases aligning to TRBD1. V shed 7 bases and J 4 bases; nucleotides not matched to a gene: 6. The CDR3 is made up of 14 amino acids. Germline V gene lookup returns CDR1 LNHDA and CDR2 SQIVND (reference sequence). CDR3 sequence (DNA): TGTGCCAGTACCCCGGACAGGGGGGTCACTGAAGCTTTCTTT. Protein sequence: CASTPDRGVTEAFF.

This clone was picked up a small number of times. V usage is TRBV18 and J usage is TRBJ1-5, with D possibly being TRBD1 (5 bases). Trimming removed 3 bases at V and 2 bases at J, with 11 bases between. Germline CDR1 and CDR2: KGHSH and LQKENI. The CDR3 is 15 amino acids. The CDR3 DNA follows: TGTGCCAGCTCACCCAGGACAATCGGCAATCAGCCCCAGCATTTT. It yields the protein CASSPRTIGNQPQHF.

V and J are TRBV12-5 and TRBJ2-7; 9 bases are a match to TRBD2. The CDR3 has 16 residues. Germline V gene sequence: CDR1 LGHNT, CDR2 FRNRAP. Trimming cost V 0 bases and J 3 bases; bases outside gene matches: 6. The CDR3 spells CASGLVLSGSIYEQYF. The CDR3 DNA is TGTGCTAGTGGTTTGGTTCTTAGCGGGAGTATCTACGAGCAGTACTTC.

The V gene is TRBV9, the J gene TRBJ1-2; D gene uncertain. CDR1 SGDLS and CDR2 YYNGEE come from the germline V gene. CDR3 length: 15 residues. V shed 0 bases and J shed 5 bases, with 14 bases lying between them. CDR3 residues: CASSVVLAGSYGYTF. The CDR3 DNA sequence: TGTGCCAGCAGCGTAGTTCTCGCGGGATCTTATGGCTACACCTTC.

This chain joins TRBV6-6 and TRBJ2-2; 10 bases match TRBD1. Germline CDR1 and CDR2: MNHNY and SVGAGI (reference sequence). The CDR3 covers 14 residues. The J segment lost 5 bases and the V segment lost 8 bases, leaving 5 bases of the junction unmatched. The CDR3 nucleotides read TGTGCCAGCTCTGGGACAGGGGTTACCGGGGAGCTGTTTTTT. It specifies CASSGTGVTGELFF.

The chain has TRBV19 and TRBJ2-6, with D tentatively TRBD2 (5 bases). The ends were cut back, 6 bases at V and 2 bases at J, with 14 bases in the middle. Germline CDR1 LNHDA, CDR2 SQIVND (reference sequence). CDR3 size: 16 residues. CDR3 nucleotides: TGTGCCAGTAGCGGGATTTGGAGCCCTGGGGCCAACGTCCTGACTTTC. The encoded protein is CASSGIWSPGANVLTF. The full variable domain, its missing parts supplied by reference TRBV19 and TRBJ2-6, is DGGITQSPKYLFRKEGQNVTLSCEQNLNHDAMYWYRQDPGQGLRLIYYSQIVNDFQKGDIAEGYSVSREKKESFPLTVTSAQKNPTAFYLCASSGIWSPGANVLTFGAGSRLTVL.

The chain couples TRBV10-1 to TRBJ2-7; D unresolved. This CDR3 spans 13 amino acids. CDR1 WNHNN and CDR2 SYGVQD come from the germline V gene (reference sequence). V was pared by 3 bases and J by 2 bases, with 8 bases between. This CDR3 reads CASSDSLTYEQYF. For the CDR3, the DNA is TGCGCCAGCAGTGATAGCTTAACCTACGAGCAGTACTTC.

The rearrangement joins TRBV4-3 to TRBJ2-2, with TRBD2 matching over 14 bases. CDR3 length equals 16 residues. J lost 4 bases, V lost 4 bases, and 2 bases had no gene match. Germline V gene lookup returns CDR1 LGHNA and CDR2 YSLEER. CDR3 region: CASSPGTSGSTGELFF. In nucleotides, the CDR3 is TGCGCCAGCAGCCCGGGGACTAGCGGGAGCACCGGGGAGCTGTTTTTT.

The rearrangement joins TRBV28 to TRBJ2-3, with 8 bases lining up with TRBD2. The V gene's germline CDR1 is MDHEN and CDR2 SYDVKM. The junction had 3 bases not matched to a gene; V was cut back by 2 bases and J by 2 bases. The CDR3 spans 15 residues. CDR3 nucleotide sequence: TGTGCCAGCAGTTTACCTAGCGGGCACACAGATACGCAGTATTTT. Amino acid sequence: CASSLPSGHTDTQYF.

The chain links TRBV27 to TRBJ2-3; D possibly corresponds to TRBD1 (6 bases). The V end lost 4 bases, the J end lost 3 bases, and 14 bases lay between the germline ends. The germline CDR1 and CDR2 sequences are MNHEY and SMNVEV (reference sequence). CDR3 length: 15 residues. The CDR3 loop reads CASSSAGEVTDTQYF. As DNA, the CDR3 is TGTGCCAGCAGTTCGGCAGGGGAAGTGACAGATACGCAGTATTTT.

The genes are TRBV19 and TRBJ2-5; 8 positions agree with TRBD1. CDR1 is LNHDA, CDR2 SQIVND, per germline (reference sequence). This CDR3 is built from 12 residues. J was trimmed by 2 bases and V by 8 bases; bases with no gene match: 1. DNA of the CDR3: TGTGCCAGTGGGACAGGACAAGAGACCCAGTACTTC. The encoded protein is CASGTGQETQYF. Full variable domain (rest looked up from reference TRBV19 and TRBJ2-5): DGGITQSPKYLFRKEGQNVTLSCEQNLNHDAMYWYRQDPGQGLRLIYYSQIVNDFQKGDIAEGYSVSREKKESFPLTVTSAQKNPTAFYLCASGTGQETQYFGPGTRLLVL.

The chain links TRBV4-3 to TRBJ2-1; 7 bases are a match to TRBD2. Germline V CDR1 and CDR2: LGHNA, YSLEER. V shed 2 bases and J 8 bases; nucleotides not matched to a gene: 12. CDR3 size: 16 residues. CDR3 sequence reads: CASSQPLADLRDEQFF. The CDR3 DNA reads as TGCGCCAGCAGCCAACCTCTAGCGGATCTTCGCGATGAGCAGTTCTTC.